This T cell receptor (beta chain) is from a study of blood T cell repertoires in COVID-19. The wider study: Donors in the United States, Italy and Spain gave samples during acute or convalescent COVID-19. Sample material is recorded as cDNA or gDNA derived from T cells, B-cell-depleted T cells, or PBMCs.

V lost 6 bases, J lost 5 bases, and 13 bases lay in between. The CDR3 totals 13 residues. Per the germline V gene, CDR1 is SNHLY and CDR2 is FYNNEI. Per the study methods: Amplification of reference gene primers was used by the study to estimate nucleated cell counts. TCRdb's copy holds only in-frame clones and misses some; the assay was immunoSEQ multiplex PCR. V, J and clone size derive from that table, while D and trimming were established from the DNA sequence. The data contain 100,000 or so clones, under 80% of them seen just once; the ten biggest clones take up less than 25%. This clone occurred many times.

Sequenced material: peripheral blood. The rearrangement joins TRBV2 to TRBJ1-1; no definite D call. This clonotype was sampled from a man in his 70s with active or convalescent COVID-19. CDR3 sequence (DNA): TGTGCCAGCAGATCCGCGACGGGTACTGAAGCTTTCTTT. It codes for CASRSATGTEAFF. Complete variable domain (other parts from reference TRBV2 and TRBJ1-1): EPEVTQTPSHQVTQMGQEVILRCVPISNHLYFYWYRQILGQKVEFLVSFYNNEISEKSEIFDDQFSVERPDGSNFTLKIRSTKLEDSAMYFCASRSATGTEAFFGQGTRLTVV.